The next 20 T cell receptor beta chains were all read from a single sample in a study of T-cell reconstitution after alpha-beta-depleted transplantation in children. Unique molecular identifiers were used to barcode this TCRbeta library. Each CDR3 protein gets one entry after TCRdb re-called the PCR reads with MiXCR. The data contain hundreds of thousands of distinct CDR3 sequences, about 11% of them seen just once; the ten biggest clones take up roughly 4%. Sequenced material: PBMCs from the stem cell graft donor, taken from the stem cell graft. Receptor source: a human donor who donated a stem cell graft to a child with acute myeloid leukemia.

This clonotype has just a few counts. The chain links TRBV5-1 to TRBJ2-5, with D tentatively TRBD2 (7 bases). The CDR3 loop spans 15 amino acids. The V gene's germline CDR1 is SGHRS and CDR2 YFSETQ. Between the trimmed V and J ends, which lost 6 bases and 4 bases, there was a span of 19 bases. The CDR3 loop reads CASTVGGRIPETQYF. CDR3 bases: TGCGCCAGCACCGTGGGGGGGCGAATCCCAGAGACCCAGTACTTC.

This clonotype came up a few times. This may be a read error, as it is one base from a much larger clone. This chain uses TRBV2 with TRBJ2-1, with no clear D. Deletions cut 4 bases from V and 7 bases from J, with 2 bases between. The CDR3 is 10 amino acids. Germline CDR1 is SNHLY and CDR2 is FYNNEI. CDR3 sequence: CASSGNEQFF. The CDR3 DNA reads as TGTGCCAGCAGTGGGAATGAGCAGTTCTTC.

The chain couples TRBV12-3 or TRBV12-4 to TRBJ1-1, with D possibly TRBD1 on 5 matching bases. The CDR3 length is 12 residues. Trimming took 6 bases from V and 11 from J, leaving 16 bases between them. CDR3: CASSEHRTRAFF. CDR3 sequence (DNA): TGTGCCAGCAGCGAACACAGGACTAGGGCTTTCTTT.

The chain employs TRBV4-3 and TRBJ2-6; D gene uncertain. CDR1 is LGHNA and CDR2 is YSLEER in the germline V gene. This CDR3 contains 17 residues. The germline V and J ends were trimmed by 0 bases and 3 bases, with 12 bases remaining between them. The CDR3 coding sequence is TGCGCCAGCAGCCAAGATGTCGGTCGTGGTGGGGCCAACGTCCTGACTTTC. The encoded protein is CASSQDVGRGGANVLTF.

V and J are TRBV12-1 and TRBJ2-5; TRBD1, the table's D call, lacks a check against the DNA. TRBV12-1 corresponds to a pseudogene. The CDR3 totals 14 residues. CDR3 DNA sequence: TGTGCCAGCAGCTCGAAGGACAGAGCGGAGACCCAGTACTTC. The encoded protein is CASSSKDRAETQYF.

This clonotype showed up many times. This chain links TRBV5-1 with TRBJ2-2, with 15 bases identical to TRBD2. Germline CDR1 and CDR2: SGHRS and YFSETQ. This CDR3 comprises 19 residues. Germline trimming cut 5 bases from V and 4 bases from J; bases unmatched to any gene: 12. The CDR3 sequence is CASRPDIPGLAGGTGELFF. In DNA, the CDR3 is TGCGCCAGCAGACCAGATATCCCGGGACTAGCGGGAGGCACCGGGGAGCTGTTTTTT.

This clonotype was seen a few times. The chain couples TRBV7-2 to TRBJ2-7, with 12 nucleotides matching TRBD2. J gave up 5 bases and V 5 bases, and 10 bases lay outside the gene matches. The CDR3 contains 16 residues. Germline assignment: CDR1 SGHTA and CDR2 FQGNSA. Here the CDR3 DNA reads TGTGCCAGCAGCAAAGTGACTAGCGGGGGATTCAACGAGCAGTACTTC. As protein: CASSKVTSGGFNEQYF.

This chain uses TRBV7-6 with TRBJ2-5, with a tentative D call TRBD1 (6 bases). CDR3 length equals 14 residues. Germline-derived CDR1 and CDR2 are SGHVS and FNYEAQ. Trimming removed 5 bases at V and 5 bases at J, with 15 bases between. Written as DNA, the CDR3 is TGTGCCAGCAGCCAGGACAGTGGGGTGGAGACCCAGTACTTC. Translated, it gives CASSQDSGVETQYF.

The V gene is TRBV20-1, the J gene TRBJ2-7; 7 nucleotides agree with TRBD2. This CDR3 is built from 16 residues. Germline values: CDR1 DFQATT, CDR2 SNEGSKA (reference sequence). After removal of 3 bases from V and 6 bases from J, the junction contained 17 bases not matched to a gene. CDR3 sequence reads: CSASSQSLTGGGEQYF. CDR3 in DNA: TGCAGTGCTAGTTCTCAGTCGTTGACGGGAGGAGGCGAGCAGTACTTC.

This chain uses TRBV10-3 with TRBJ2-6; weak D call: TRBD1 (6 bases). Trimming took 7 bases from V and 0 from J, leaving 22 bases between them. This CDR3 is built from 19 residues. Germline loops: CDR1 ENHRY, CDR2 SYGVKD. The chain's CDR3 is CAIKSPPGHLHSGANVLTF. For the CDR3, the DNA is TGTGCCATCAAGTCGCCCCCGGGACATCTTCACTCTGGGGCCAACGTCCTGACTTTC.

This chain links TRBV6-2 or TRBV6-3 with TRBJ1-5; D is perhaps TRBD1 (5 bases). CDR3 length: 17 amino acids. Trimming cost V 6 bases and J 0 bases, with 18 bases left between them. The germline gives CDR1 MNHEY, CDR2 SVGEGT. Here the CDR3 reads CASSFIPSTVSNQPQHF. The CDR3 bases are TGTGCCAGCAGCTTCATCCCTTCGACAGTTAGCAATCAGCCCCAGCATTTT.

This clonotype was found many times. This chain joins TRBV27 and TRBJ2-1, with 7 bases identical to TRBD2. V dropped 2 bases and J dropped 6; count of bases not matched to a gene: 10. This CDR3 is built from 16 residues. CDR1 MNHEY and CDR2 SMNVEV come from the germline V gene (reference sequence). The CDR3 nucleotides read TGTGCCAGCAGTTTACGTTGGGCGGGAGTCGGCAATGAGCAGTTCTTC. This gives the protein CASSLRWAGVGNEQFF.

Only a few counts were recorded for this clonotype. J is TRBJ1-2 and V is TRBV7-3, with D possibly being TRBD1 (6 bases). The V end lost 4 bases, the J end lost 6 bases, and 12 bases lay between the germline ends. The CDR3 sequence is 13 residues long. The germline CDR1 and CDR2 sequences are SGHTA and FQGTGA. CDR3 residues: CASSSTGADGYTF. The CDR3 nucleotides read TGTGCCAGCAGCTCGACAGGTGCGGATGGCTACACCTTC.

The CDR3 protein is CASSWTGQETQYF. DNA for the CDR3: TGCGCCAGCAGCTGGACAGGTCAAGAGACCCAGTACTTC. The chain uses TRBV5-1 and TRBJ2-5, with 7 nucleotides matching TRBD1. The CDR3 has 13 amino acids. V was clipped by 3 bases and J by 2 bases; unmatched bases: 1. The germline CDR1 and CDR2 sequences are SGHRS and YFSETQ.

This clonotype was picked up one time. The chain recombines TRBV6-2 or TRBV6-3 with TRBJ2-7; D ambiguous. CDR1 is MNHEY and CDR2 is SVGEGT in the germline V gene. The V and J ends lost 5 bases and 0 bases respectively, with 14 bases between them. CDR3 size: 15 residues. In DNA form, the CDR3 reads TGTGCCAGCAGTCCACAGTGGATGAGCTCCTACGAGCAGTACTTC. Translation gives CASSPQWMSSYEQYF.

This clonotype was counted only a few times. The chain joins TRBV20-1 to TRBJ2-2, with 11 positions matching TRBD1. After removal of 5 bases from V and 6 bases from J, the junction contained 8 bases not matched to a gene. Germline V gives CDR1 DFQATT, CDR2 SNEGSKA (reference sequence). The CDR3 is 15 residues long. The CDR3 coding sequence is TGCAGTGCTCGCTCTGGACAGGGGGCGGCCGGGGAGCTGTTTTTT. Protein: CSARSGQGAAGELFF.

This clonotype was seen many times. The CDR3 nucleotides read TGTGCCAGCAGCTTAGAAGGTCTGATCTCTGGAAACACCATATATTTT. Protein: CASSLEGLISGNTIYF. The J gene is TRBJ1-3, the V gene TRBV7-2; D gene uncertain. Per the germline V gene, CDR1 is SGHTA and CDR2 is FQGNSA. The V gene lost 1 base and the J gene lost 0 bases, with 10 bases spanning the gap. This CDR3 contains 16 residues.

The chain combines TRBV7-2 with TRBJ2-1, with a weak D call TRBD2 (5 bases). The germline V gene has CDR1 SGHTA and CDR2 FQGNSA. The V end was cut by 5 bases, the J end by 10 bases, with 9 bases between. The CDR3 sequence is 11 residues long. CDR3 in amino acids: CASSPGVEQFF. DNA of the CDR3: TGTGCCAGCAGCCCCGGGGTCGAGCAGTTCTTC. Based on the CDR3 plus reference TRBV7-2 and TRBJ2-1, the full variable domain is GAGVSQSPSNKVTEKGKDVELRCDPISGHTALYWYRQSLGQGLEFLIYFQGNSAPDKSGLPSDRFSAERTGGSVSTLTIQRTQQEDSAVYLCASSPGVEQFFGPGTRLTVL.

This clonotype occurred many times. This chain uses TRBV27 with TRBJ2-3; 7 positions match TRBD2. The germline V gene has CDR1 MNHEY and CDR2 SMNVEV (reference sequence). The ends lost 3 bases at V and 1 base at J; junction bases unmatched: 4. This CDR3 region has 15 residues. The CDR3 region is CASSFGTTRTDTQYF. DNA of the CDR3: TGTGCCAGCAGTTTCGGGACTACCCGCACAGATACGCAGTATTTT.

CDR3 sequence reads: CASRGPRLGKVNEQYF. The CDR3, as DNA: TGTGCCAGCAGGGGTCCAAGGCTAGGCAAGGTAAACGAGCAGTACTTC. J is TRBJ2-7 and V is TRBV6-1; the D is unclear. CDR3 length: 16 amino acids. CDR1 and CDR2 from the germline V gene are MNHNS and SASEGT. The V end was cut by 6 bases, the J end by 5 bases, with 23 bases between.